These 15 T cell receptor beta chains originate from one sample sequenced in a study of blood T cells in healthy people across ages. Then a second PCR, running roughly 7 to 11 cycles, was carried out with a sample-barcoded 5' primer and a J-beta primer mix. TCRdb re-called the 5' RACE reads through MiXCR, storing one row per CDR3 protein. The repertoire includes fewer than 950,000 distinct CDR3 sequences, 40% to 65% of them detected once, and roughly two fifths sits in the top ten. The sample comprised blood. The receptor source for this set is a man older than 75 in good health.

This chain connects TRBV5-1 to TRBJ2-1; a possible D gene is TRBD2 (6 bases). Trimming took off 0 bases at V and 8 bases at J, with 15 bases between the two ends. From germline, CDR1 is SGHRS and CDR2 YFSETQ. This CDR3 is built from 15 residues. The DNA of the CDR3 is TGCGCCAGCAGCTTGGCGGGAGTGTTTGTAGATGAGCAGTTCTTC. Translated, it gives CASSLAGVFVDEQFF.

This clonotype was seen just once. The chain employs TRBV4-3 and TRBJ1-6, with a weak D call TRBD1 (5 bases). The V end was cut by 0 bases, the J end by 7 bases, with 19 bases between. Per germline, CDR1 LGHNA and CDR2 YSLEER. The CDR3 consists of 18 residues. The CDR3 loop is CASSQELSRTTSNSPLHF. CDR3 bases: TGCGCCAGCAGCCAAGAACTGTCGCGGACAACTTCAAATTCACCCCTCCACTTT.

There are many counts of this clonotype. V and J are TRBV6-5 and TRBJ2-4; 8 bases match TRBD1. The V gene end was trimmed by 6 bases and the J gene end by 9 bases; junction bases not matched to a gene: 7. Germline-derived CDR1 and CDR2 are MNHEY and SVGAGI. The CDR3 runs to 13 residues. The CDR3 reads CASRTQGEAIQYF. CDR3 sequence (DNA): TGTGCCAGCAGGACACAGGGGGAAGCCATTCAGTACTTC.

The chain recombines TRBV14 with TRBJ2-1; D gene unclear. V was clipped by 0 bases and J by 9 bases, with 9 bases between them. From germline, CDR1 is SGHDN and CDR2 FVKESK. The CDR3 is 13 amino acids. As DNA, the CDR3 is TGTGCCAGCAGCCAAGAGTCGATCCCTGAGCAGTTCTTC. Amino acid sequence: CASSQESIPEQFF.

The chain uses TRBV27 and TRBJ2-1, with D possibly TRBD2 on 6 matching bases. This CDR3 contains 16 residues. V lost 5 bases to trimming and J lost 4 bases, with 18 bases between them. Germline V CDR1 and CDR2: MNHEY, SMNVEV (reference sequence). DNA for the CDR3: TGTGCCAGCAGTCCAGTGACGGGGGTGGGTTACAATGAGCAGTTCTTC. Translating gives CASSPVTGVGYNEQFF.

This clonotype was observed a single time. The chain couples TRBV25-1 to TRBJ2-3; the D gene could be TRBD1 or TRBD2 (5 bases each). V gave up 1 base and J gave up 6 bases, with 11 bases separating them. The length of the CDR3 is 14 residues. Germline V gene sequence: CDR1 MGHDK, CDR2 SYGVNS. CDR3 in DNA: TGTGCCAGCAGTGAATGGTTAGGGACGGATACGCAGTATTTT. Translation: CASSEWLGTDTQYF.

This clonotype has only a few counts. The J gene is TRBJ2-4, the V gene TRBV2, with a tentative D call TRBD2 (5 bases). The end of the DNA is better explained by TRBJ2-7, so the J call may be wrong. Looked up from germline, CDR1 is SNHLY and CDR2 is FYNNEI. The CDR3 extends over 13 amino acids. CDR3 residues: CASSERVGIEQYF. CDR3 nucleotide sequence: TGTGCCAGCAGTGAGCGGGTGGGGATCGAGCAGTACTTC.

This clonotype was detected only a few times. This CDR3 reads CASRAGTGGTDTQYF. The CDR3 DNA follows: TGTGCCAGCAGAGCCGGGACAGGGGGCACAGATACGCAGTATTTT. The chain uses TRBV7-2 and TRBJ2-3; 10 bases fit TRBD1. Trimming at V came to 6 bases and at J to 1 base, leaving 4 bases not matched to a gene. Germline lookup yields CDR1 SGHTA and CDR2 FQGNSA. The CDR3 extends over 15 amino acids.

In its sample, this clonotype was seen once. The rearrangement joins TRBV29-1 to TRBJ2-6; D remains ambiguous. The V end was cut by 6 bases, the J end by 0 bases, with 9 bases between. Looked up from germline, CDR1 is SQVTM and CDR2 is ANQGSEA. The length of the CDR3 is 14 residues. For the CDR3, the DNA is TGCAGCGTCCCAGTAAGCTCTGGGGCCAACGTCCTGACTTTC. Its translation: CSVPVSSGANVLTF.

The V gene is TRBV10-3, the J gene TRBJ2-7, with unresolved D. Germline V gene data show CDR1 as ENHRY and CDR2 as SYGVKD. The CDR3 runs 11 residues. The ends were cut back, 3 bases at V and 4 bases at J, with 4 bases in the middle. CDR3 nucleotide sequence: TGTGCCATCAGTGACGAGTACGAGCAGTACTTC. Amino acid sequence: CAISDEYEQYF.

This clonotype turned up a few times. V gene TRBV5-1 combines with J gene TRBJ2-7; maybe TRBD1 (5 bases). This CDR3 has 14 residues. Germline CDR1 SGHRS, CDR2 YFSETQ. Trimming stripped 4 bases from V and 0 bases from J, with 11 bases between. The CDR3 protein is CASSTAGNSYEQYF. The DNA for the CDR3 is TGCGCCAGCAGCACGGCAGGGAACTCCTACGAGCAGTACTTC.

In this sample, this clonotype turned up a few times. V usage is TRBV20-1 and J usage is TRBJ2-7; TRBD2 agrees at 12 bases. J lost 6 bases, V lost 1 base, and 7 bases had no gene match. The CDR3 loop spans 15 amino acids. CDR1 is DFQATT and CDR2 is SNEGSKA in the germline V gene (reference sequence). The CDR3 region has the DNA TGCAGTGCTAGAGGGCTAGCGGGAGGGCCAAGCGAGCAGTACTTC. It translates to CSARGLAGGPSEQYF.

This clonotype was detected a few times. V usage is TRBV4-2 and J usage is TRBJ1-1; TRBD1 matches 8 bases. Germline assignment: CDR1 LGHNA and CDR2 YNFKEQ. Trimming took 2 bases from V and 7 from J; bases not matched to a gene: 9. The CDR3 spans 15 residues. CDR3 in amino acids: CASSQPDRVRFEAFF. The CDR3 bases are TGTGCCAGCAGCCAACCGGACAGGGTAAGGTTTGAAGCTTTCTTT.

Concerning this clonotype: A junction boundary mismatches the germline segment, possibly from a read error. In DNA, the CDR3 is TGTGCCTGCAGTGCCTATACCGGGACAGATAATTCACCCCTCCACTTT. Translation: CACSAYTGTDNSPLHF. The rearrangement joins TRBV25-1 to TRBJ1-6, with 7 bases matching TRBD1. CDR1 and CDR2 (germline): MGHDK, SYGVNS. The CDR3 extends over 16 amino acids.

This chain links TRBV10-3 with TRBJ2-7; weak D call: TRBD2 (5 bases). CDR1 is ENHRY and CDR2 is SYGVKD in the germline V gene. The V gene lost 0 bases and the J gene lost 3 bases, with 12 bases spanning the gap. This CDR3 has 15 residues. In nucleotides, the CDR3 is TGTGCCATCAGTGAGTCGAGGGCAGGAAACTACGAGCAGTACTTC. It yields the protein CAISESRAGNYEQYF.